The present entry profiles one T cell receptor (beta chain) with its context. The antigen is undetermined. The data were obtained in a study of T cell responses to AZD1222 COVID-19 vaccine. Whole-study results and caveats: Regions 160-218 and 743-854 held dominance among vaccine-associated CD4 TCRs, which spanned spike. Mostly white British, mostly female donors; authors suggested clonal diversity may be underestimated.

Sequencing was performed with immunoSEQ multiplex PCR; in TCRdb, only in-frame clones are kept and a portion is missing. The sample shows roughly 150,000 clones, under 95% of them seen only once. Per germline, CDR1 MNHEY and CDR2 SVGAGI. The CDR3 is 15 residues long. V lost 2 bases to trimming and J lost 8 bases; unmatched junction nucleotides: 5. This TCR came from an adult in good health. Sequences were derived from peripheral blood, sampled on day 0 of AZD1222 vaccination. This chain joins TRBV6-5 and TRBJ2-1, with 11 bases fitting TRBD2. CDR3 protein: CASSYVAGGGDEQFF. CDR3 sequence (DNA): TGTGCCAGCAGTTACGTAGCGGGAGGGGGTGATGAGCAGTTCTTC.